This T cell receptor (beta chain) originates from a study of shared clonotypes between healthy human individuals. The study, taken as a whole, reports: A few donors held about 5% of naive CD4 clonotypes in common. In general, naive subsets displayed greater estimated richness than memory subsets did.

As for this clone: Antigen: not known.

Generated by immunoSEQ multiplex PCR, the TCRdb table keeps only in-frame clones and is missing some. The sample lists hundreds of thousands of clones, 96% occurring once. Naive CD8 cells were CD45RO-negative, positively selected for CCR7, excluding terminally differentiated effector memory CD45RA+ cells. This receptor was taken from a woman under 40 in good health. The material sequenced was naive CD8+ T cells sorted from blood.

The CDR3 DNA follows: TGTGCCAGCAGGACCTACGGGGACGAGCAGTACTTC. Amino acid sequence: CASRTYGDEQYF. The chain links TRBV28 to TRBJ2-7; perhaps TRBD2 as D (5 bases). The CDR3 contains 12 residues. V was pared by 6 bases and J by 5 bases, with 11 bases between. The V gene's germline CDR1 is MDHEN and CDR2 SYDVKM.